This T cell receptor (beta chain) appears in the sequencing data of a study of T cells in Graves' hyperthyroidism and ophthalmopathy. Together with thyroid ultrasound, orbital computed tomography, serum thyroxine and TRAb, clinical symptoms were used for diagnoses. Only a few counts were recorded for this clonotype. Its antigen is unknown. TCR beta CDR3 region amplification was performed from RNA transcripts. Primed by the HTBI set, a first-round RT-PCR was run on the TCR CDR3. Each CDR3 protein is one row after TCRdb ran MiXCR on the multiplex PCR reads. The sample records under 750,000 distinct CDR3 sequences, 15% to 20% being singletons. Regarding the study as a whole: Clonotypes that were expanded in thyroid above 0.001 mostly appeared in blood too.

V was clipped by 5 bases and J by 0 bases, with 22 bases between them. CDR3 length: 18 amino acids. Germline CDR1 reads SGHTA; CDR2 reads FQGTGA. The chain couples TRBV7-3 to TRBJ1-1; D is possibly TRBD1 (6 bases). The origin of this receptor is a woman aged 45-59 years with Graves' hyperthyroidism that later progressed to Graves' ophthalmopathy. Sequenced input: blood. The CDR3 DNA is TGTGCCAGCAGCCCCTACTCTGGACAGTTGTTCATGAACACTGAAGCTTTCTTT. Translation: CASSPYSGQLFMNTEAFF. The full variable domain, completed using reference TRBV7-3 and TRBJ1-1, is GAGVSQTPSNKVTEKGKYVELRCDPISGHTALYWYRQSLGQGPEFLIYFQGTGAADDSGLPNDRFFAVRPEGSVSTLKIQRTERGDSAVYLCASSPYSGQLFMNTEAFFGQGTRLTVV.